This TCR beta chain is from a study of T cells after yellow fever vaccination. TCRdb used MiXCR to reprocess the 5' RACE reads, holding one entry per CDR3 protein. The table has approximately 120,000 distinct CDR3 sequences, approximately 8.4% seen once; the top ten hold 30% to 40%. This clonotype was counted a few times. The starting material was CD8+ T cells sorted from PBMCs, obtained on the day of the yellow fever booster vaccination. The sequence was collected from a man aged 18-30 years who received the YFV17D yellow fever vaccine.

CDR3 sequence (DNA): TGCGCCAGCAGCCTTGGGTACTCTGGGGCCAACGTCCTGACTTTC. This translates into CASSLGYSGANVLTF. The chain is built from TRBV4-3 and TRBJ2-6; D remains ambiguous. Per the germline V gene, CDR1 is LGHNA and CDR2 is YSLEER. V was pared by 4 bases and J by 0 bases, with 7 bases between. CDR3 length equals 15 residues.